Below, 28 T cell receptor beta chains from the same sample are listed, as sequenced in a study of shared clonotypes between healthy human individuals. Clones were sequenced by immunoSEQ multiplex PCR, and TCRdb holds only the in-frame ones, with some missing. The table has some 350,000 clones, approximately 79% seen once. Sequencing was carried out using memory CD4+ T cells sorted from blood. Subset noted: CD45RA-negative fraction. Every receptor here comes from a man aged 25-45 years in good health.

The V gene is TRBV10-1, the J gene TRBJ2-3; D possibly corresponds to TRBD2 (6 bases). Trimming stripped 4 bases from V and 4 bases from J, with 24 bases between. The CDR3 covers 18 residues. CDR1 is WNHNN, CDR2 SYGVQD, per germline (reference sequence). The DNA for the CDR3 is TGCGCCAGCAGTGGAGCCTGGCGGGGTCAAAGTCTTCCAGATACGCAGTATTTT. It is translated as CASSGAWRGQSLPDTQYF.

Note on this clone: A read error may produce the germline difference seen at one junction end. The CDR3 loop is CASSLFGTSEKLFF. CDR3 coding DNA: TGTGCCAGCAGTTTATTTGGGACTAGTGAAAAACTGTTTTTT. The rearrangement uses TRBV27 and TRBJ1-4; a weak D match, TRBD1 (5 bases). Germline CDR1 MNHEY, CDR2 SMNVEV (reference sequence). The CDR3 totals 14 residues.

The V gene is TRBV2, the J gene TRBJ2-7; 12 bases map to TRBD1. The CDR3 loop spans 15 amino acids. Germline V gene sequence: CDR1 SNHLY, CDR2 FYNNEI. With 6 bases clipped from V and 6 bases from J, the junction kept 9 bases outside the gene matches. CDR3 sequence (DNA): TGTGCCAGCAGGGGACAGGGGGCTTTTTTTAGCGAGCAGTACTTC. As protein: CASRGQGAFFSEQYF.

This clone appeared a few times. Other nucleotide sequences from this sample produce the same CDR3. The chain is built from TRBV11-1 and TRBJ2-7; TRBD2 matches at 11 bases. V trimming: 5 bases; J trimming: 2 bases; junction bases outside the gene matches: 5. The CDR3 length is 15 residues. Looked up from germline, CDR1 is SGHAT and CDR2 is FQDESV (reference sequence). The DNA for the CDR3 is TGTGCCAGCAGCCTCCGACTAGCGGGGCCCTACGAGCAGTACTTC. This gives the protein CASSLRLAGPYEQYF.

This clone was observed a single time. CDR3 DNA sequence: TGTGCCAGCATTTCCGGGGGGACAAGTCTGGGAGATACGCAGTATTTT. It codes for CASISGGTSLGDTQYF. The chain links TRBV5-5 to TRBJ2-3, with D possibly TRBD2 on 7 matching bases. The CDR3 is made up of 16 amino acids. Germline CDR1 SGHKS, CDR2 YYEKEE (reference sequence). The ends were cut back, 6 bases at V and 5 bases at J, with 22 bases in the middle.

This chain joins TRBV5-1 and TRBJ2-5, with TRBD2 matching 7 bases. The CDR3 length is 16 residues. V trimming: 0 bases; J trimming: 1 base; junction bases outside the gene matches: 6. Germline-derived CDR1 and CDR2 are SGHRS and YFSETQ. The DNA for the CDR3 is TGCGCCAGCAGCTTGGGCCGGCTAGCGGTCCAAGAGACCCAGTACTTC. Its protein product is CASSLGRLAVQETQYF.

CDR3 sequence: CASSLLWAGSYNEQFF. CDR3 nucleotides: TGTGCCAGCAGCCTCCTTTGGGCCGGCTCCTACAATGAGCAGTTCTTC. The J gene is TRBJ2-1, the V gene TRBV11-2; D is uncertain. Deletions cut 5 bases from V and 0 bases from J, with 14 bases between. The CDR3 length is 16 residues. From germline, CDR1 is SGHAT and CDR2 FQNNGV.

A few counts support this clone. The chain links TRBV7-2 to TRBJ1-2; D may be TRBD1 (6 bases). This CDR3 has 15 residues. Germline CDR1 SGHTA, CDR2 FQGNSA. V lost 5 bases to trimming and J lost 8 bases, with 21 bases between them. This chain's CDR3 is CASSTRTDRAVGYTF. The CDR3 nucleotides read TGTGCCAGCAGCACGAGGACAGACCGGGCAGTAGGCTACACCTTC.

This clone was counted between two and nine times. The chain couples TRBV25-1 to TRBJ2-5; tentatively, D is TRBD2 (6 bases). Gene TRBJ2-7 matches the end of the DNA better, so the J call may be wrong. The CDR3 is 13 residues long. Germline CDR1 is MGHDK and CDR2 is SYGVNS. This CDR3 is CASSVREEDEQYF. CDR3 sequence (DNA): TGTGCCAGCAGTGTGCGGGAAGAGGACGAGCAGTACTTC.

This chain uses TRBV5-4 with TRBJ2-1, with D maybe TRBD1 (5 bases). This CDR3 has 11 amino acids. Per the germline V gene, CDR1 is SGHNT and CDR2 is YYREEE (reference sequence). With 4 bases removed from V and 10 bases from J, the gap between germline ends came to 9 bases. CDR3 residues: CASSQRQEQFF. The CDR3 region has the DNA TGTGCCAGCAGCCAACGACAGGAGCAGTTCTTC.

This clone was detected once. J is TRBJ1-2 and V is TRBV19; no reliable D call. With 1 base removed from V and 8 bases from J, the gap between germline ends came to 8 bases. CDR3 length: 12 amino acids. From germline, CDR1 is LNHDA and CDR2 SQIVND (reference sequence). CDR3 in amino acids: CASSIVGSGYTF. The DNA for the CDR3 is TGTGCCAGTAGTATAGTCGGAAGCGGCTACACCTTC.

The rearrangement uses TRBV27 and TRBJ2-5; D possibly corresponds to TRBD1 (6 bases). Trimming pared 5 bases from V and 9 bases from J, leaving 16 bases between. CDR1 and CDR2 (germline): MNHEY, SMNVEV (reference sequence). This CDR3 is built from 13 residues. The CDR3 region is CASSPHLRGSQYF. For the CDR3, the DNA is TGTGCCAGCAGTCCCCACTTAAGGGGGTCCCAGTACTTC.

This chain joins TRBV9 and TRBJ2-3, with 10 positions matching TRBD1. Germline values: CDR1 SGDLS, CDR2 YYNGEE. The CDR3 is made up of 19 amino acids. The V segment lost 7 bases and the J segment 2 bases; nucleotides outside the gene matches: 19. The CDR3 protein is CASSLGTPGTGVNTDTQYF. In nucleotides, the CDR3 is TGTGCCAGCTCCCTAGGGACCCCGGGGACAGGGGTTAACACAGATACGCAGTATTTT.

In regard to this clone: The likely explanation is a read error, given a far larger clone one base away. Other DNA variants within this sample encode the same CDR3. The V call is TRBV6-5, the J call TRBJ1-2; unclear D gene. The CDR3 sequence is 11 residues long. Germline V gives CDR1 MNHEY, CDR2 SVGAGI. The V and J ends lost 4 bases and 5 bases respectively, with 5 bases between them. DNA for the CDR3: TGTGCCAGCAGTTCAGGTTATGGCTACACCTTC. Its protein product is CASSSGYGYTF.

The J gene is TRBJ1-5, the V gene TRBV2; no firm D call. With 6 bases removed from V and 3 bases from J, the gap between germline ends came to 18 bases. The CDR3 has 16 amino acids. The germline V gene encodes CDR1 SNHLY and CDR2 FYNNEI. CDR3 nucleotide sequence: TGTGCCAGCAGCTCACAAATGGGGAACAACAATCAGCCCCAGCATTTT. Encoded protein: CASSSQMGNNNQPQHF.

This rearrangement joins TRBV7-9 to TRBJ2-3; 8 bases agree with TRBD2. CDR1 and CDR2 from the germline V gene are SEHNR and FQNEAQ (reference sequence). The trim removed 6 bases at V and 4 bases at J, leaving 6 bases unmatched. CDR3 length: 14 amino acids. CDR3 nucleotides: TGTGCCAGCAGGATGGGACTAGGCGCAGATACGCAGTATTTT. Its protein product is CASRMGLGADTQYF.

This clone was observed a single time. The CDR3 nucleotides are TGTGCCAGTAGTTCACTTTACAGGGGGAATACCTACAATGAGCAGTTCTTC. The encoded protein is CASSSLYRGNTYNEQFF. This chain uses TRBV19 with TRBJ2-1, with 8 nucleotides matching TRBD1. The trim removed 5 bases at V and 2 bases at J, leaving 11 bases unmatched. Germline V CDR1 and CDR2: LNHDA, SQIVND (reference sequence). The CDR3 totals 17 residues.

This clone appeared a single time. The chain links TRBV29-1 to TRBJ2-3, with D uncertain. CDR3 length: 12 amino acids. V lost 5 bases to trimming and J lost 0 bases, with 6 bases between them. CDR1 SQVTM and CDR2 ANQGSEA come from the germline V gene. CDR3 DNA sequence: TGCAGCGTTAGGCCAAGCACAGATACGCAGTATTTT. Translating gives CSVRPSTDTQYF.

The rearrangement joins TRBV6-6 to TRBJ2-2; D unresolved. The V gene lost 2 bases and the J gene lost 6 bases, with 4 bases spanning the gap. The CDR3 has 12 amino acids. The V gene's germline CDR1 is MNHNY and CDR2 SVGAGI (reference sequence). The CDR3 region is CASSYRAGELFF. CDR3 bases: TGTGCCAGCAGTTACCGGGCCGGGGAGCTGTTTTTT.

This clone has a handful of counts. This rearrangement joins TRBV2 to TRBJ2-3; 7 bases line up with TRBD1. The CDR3 is 14 amino acids. Germline assignment: CDR1 SNHLY and CDR2 FYNNEI. The V segment lost 5 bases and the J segment 2 bases; nucleotides outside the gene matches: 4. CDR3 sequence: CASSRTGFTDTQYF. As DNA, the CDR3 is TGTGCCAGCAGTAGGACAGGTTTCACAGATACGCAGTATTTT.

This chain connects TRBV7-2 to TRBJ2-2; perhaps TRBD2 as D (6 bases). The CDR3 totals 15 residues. V gave up 1 base and J gave up 4 bases, with 10 bases separating them. Germline V CDR1 and CDR2: SGHTA, FQGNSA. CDR3 residues: CASSLVGGATGELFF. In DNA, the CDR3 is TGTGCCAGCAGCTTAGTCGGCGGGGCCACCGGGGAGCTGTTTTTT.

This chain connects TRBV5-6 to TRBJ2-1, with D possibly TRBD2 on 5 matching bases. From germline, CDR1 is SGHDT and CDR2 YYEEEE. Trimming took 2 bases from V and 4 from J, leaving 13 bases between them. The CDR3 length is 15 residues. CDR3 nucleotide sequence: TGTGCCAGCAGCTTAGATAACGGGGATTACAATGAGCAGTTCTTC. Protein: CASSLDNGDYNEQFF.

V is TRBV6-1 and J is TRBJ2-1; 7 bases are shared with TRBD1. With V trimmed by 3 bases and J by 9 bases, 8 bases remained unmatched. In germline, CDR1 is MNHNS, CDR2 SASEGT. The CDR3 sequence is 14 residues long. The CDR3 bases are TGTGCCAGCAGTGATTATCAGGGGGTGACTGAGCAGTTCTTC. Translation: CASSDYQGVTEQFF.

In its sample, this clone was seen once. This CDR3 reads CASLRVRADHNEQFF. The CDR3 DNA follows: TGTGCCAGCCTCCGGGTCCGGGCGGACCACAATGAGCAGTTCTTC. The chain recombines TRBV2 with TRBJ2-1, with unresolved D. Germline V gene data show CDR1 as SNHLY and CDR2 as FYNNEI. V lost 8 bases to trimming and J lost 5 bases, with 19 bases between them. The CDR3 length is 15 residues.

The chain couples TRBV2 to TRBJ2-1; D is possibly TRBD1 (7 bases). V was shortened by 8 bases and J by 0 bases, with 14 bases between the two germline ends. CDR3 size: 15 residues. Germline V lookup: CDR1 SNHLY, CDR2 FYNNEI. CDR3 in DNA: TGTGCCAGCTCGGCCAGGGGGGCCTCCTACAATGAGCAGTTCTTC. It specifies CASSARGASYNEQFF.

The chain couples TRBV5-6 to TRBJ2-3; D is perhaps TRBD2 (6 bases). V shed 2 bases and J shed 2 bases, with 12 bases lying between them. CDR1 is SGHDT, CDR2 YYEEEE, per germline. This CDR3 contains 15 residues. The CDR3 region has the DNA TGTGCCAGCAGCTTTTTCGGGAGTGACACAGATACGCAGTATTTT. It translates to CASSFFGSDTDTQYF. Combining the CDR3 with reference TRBV5-6 and TRBJ2-3 gives the whole variable domain DAGVTQSPTHLIKTRGQQVTLRCSPKSGHDTVSWYQQALGQGPQFIFQYYEEEERQRGNFPDRFSGHQFPNYSSELNVNALLLGDSALYLCASSFFGSDTDTQYFGPGTRLTVL.

The V call is TRBV14, the J call TRBJ2-2, with D unclear. Per the germline V gene, CDR1 is SGHDN and CDR2 is FVKESK. With 3 bases removed from V and 6 bases from J, the gap between germline ends came to 5 bases. This CDR3 contains 12 residues. The CDR3 nucleotides are TGTGCCAGCAGCCATACATCCGGGGAGCTGTTTTTT. Amino acid sequence: CASSHTSGELFF.

This clone occurred once. The rearrangement uses TRBV6-1 and TRBJ2-7, with 10 bases aligning to TRBD2. Germline trimming cut 2 bases from V and 4 bases from J; bases unmatched to any gene: 11. There are 17 residues in the CDR3. Germline V gene data show CDR1 as MNHNS and CDR2 as SASEGT. CDR3 in amino acids: CASSERSQREGRYEQYF. The CDR3 DNA follows: TGTGCCAGCAGTGAAAGATCCCAGCGGGAGGGCCGGTACGAGCAGTACTTC.